The 18 T cell receptor beta chains below come from one sample, sequenced in a study of blood T cell repertoires in COVID-19. Assay used: immunoSEQ multiplex PCR; TCRdb lists only in-frame clones, some missing. Here the sample spans over 250,000 clones, 89% being singletons. The sequenced sample consisted of peripheral blood. The origin of the receptors is a woman between 55 and 75 years old with acute or convalescent COVID-19.

This chain links TRBV27 with TRBJ1-5, with a possible D match to TRBD1 (6 bases). Between the trimmed V and J ends, which lost 2 bases and 0 bases, there was a span of 11 bases. The CDR3 loop spans 16 amino acids. Germline-derived CDR1 and CDR2 are MNHEY and SMNVEV (reference sequence). CDR3 region: CASSLDRTYSNQPQHF. The CDR3 bases are TGTGCCAGCAGTTTAGACAGGACCTATAGCAATCAGCCCCAGCATTTT.

J is TRBJ1-2 and V is TRBV6-2 or TRBV6-3; TRBD1 aligns across 11 bases. The germline V gene has CDR1 MNHEY and CDR2 SVGEGT. The J segment lost 7 bases and the V segment lost 5 bases, leaving 9 bases of the junction unmatched. This CDR3 contains 15 residues. The CDR3 DNA sequence: TGTGCCAGCAGTAGACCTGGGACAGGGGGATTTGGCTACACCTTC. Translating gives CASSRPGTGGFGYTF.

The V call is TRBV19, the J call TRBJ1-1, with a weak D call TRBD1 (5 bases). Deletions cut 6 bases from V and 0 bases from J, with 11 bases between. The CDR3 is 14 amino acids. CDR1 is LNHDA, CDR2 SQIVND, per germline (reference sequence). Here the CDR3 reads CASSQRQMNTEAFF. The CDR3 DNA reads as TGTGCCAGTAGCCAGAGACAGATGAACACTGAAGCTTTCTTT.

This rearrangement joins TRBV11-2 to TRBJ2-7; 12 bases line up with TRBD2. The length of the CDR3 is 15 residues. CDR1 SGHAT and CDR2 FQNNGV come from the germline V gene. Germline trimming cut 5 bases from V and 2 bases from J; bases unmatched to any gene: 4. The CDR3 protein is CASSRTSGDTYEQYF. In DNA, the CDR3 is TGTGCCAGCAGCCGGACTAGCGGGGACACCTACGAGCAGTACTTC.

V gene TRBV6-5 combines with J gene TRBJ2-1; D is ambiguous. V was clipped by 6 bases and J by 2 bases, with 8 bases between them. Germline V CDR1 and CDR2: MNHEY, SVGAGI. The CDR3 consists of 13 residues. The CDR3 nucleotides are TGTGCCAGCAGGCTATCTACCTACAATGAGCAGTTCTTC. Protein product: CASRLSTYNEQFF.

This chain uses TRBV10-1 with TRBJ2-7, with D hard to call. V shed 3 bases and J shed 3 bases, with 15 bases lying between them. The CDR3 is 15 residues long. CDR1 and CDR2 from the germline V gene are WNHNN and SYGVQD (reference sequence). The CDR3 DNA sequence: TGCGCCAGCAGTGATAACTCGGAGATAATCTACGAGCAGTACTTC. Translated: CASSDNSEIIYEQYF.

The chain is built from TRBV6-2 or TRBV6-3 and TRBJ1-5; 8 bases are shared with TRBD1. Germline V gene lookup returns CDR1 MNHEY and CDR2 SVGEGT. The CDR3 is made up of 16 amino acids. Trimming at V came to 1 base and at J to 6 bases, leaving 8 bases not matched to a gene. The CDR3 sequence is CASSYYWTGSFQPQHF. The DNA for the CDR3 is TGTGCCAGCAGTTACTATTGGACAGGGTCTTTTCAGCCCCAGCATTTT.

In its sample, this clone was seen once. The chain joins TRBV7-9 to TRBJ1-1; no clear D. Trimming pared 1 base from V and 0 bases from J, leaving 12 bases between. There are 16 residues in the CDR3. The germline V gene encodes CDR1 SEHNR and CDR2 FQNEAQ (reference sequence). The CDR3 DNA is TGTGCCAGCAGCTTAGTTATAGGGAGGTTGAACACTGAAGCTTTCTTT. Its protein is CASSLVIGRLNTEAFF.

The chain employs TRBV27 and TRBJ1-5; tentative D call: TRBD1 (5 bases). Germline-derived CDR1 and CDR2 are MNHEY and SMNVEV (reference sequence). The CDR3 runs to 14 residues. Trimming removed 4 bases from V and 3 bases from J, with 10 bases in between. DNA of the CDR3: TGTGCCAGCAGTTCCAGGGATAACAATCAGCCCCAGCATTTT. It codes for CASSSRDNNQPQHF.

CDR3 sequence (DNA): TGCAGCGTTGGCTTCTCAGGGGGCGAAGGGAACACCGGGGAGCTGTTTTTT. It is translated as CSVGFSGGEGNTGELFF. V and J are TRBV29-1 and TRBJ2-2, with 8 bases that match TRBD1. The V segment lost 4 bases and the J segment 1 base; nucleotides outside the gene matches: 11. The germline CDR1 and CDR2 sequences are SQVTM and ANQGSEA. The CDR3 length is 17 residues.

The chain links TRBV9 to TRBJ2-3; 12 bases agree with TRBD2. The CDR3 spans 17 residues. The ends lost 0 bases at V and 5 bases at J; junction bases unmatched: 7. Germline-derived CDR1 and CDR2 are SGDLS and YYNGEE. The CDR3 reads CASSVDPSGRAIDTQYF. Here the CDR3 DNA reads TGTGCCAGCAGCGTAGACCCTAGCGGGAGGGCCATAGATACGCAGTATTTT.

The chain recombines TRBV19 with TRBJ1-5, with 12 nucleotides matching TRBD1. CDR1 LNHDA and CDR2 SQIVND come from the germline V gene (reference sequence). The CDR3 sequence is 17 residues long. The junction had 11 bases not matched to a gene; V was cut back by 5 bases and J by 6 bases. DNA for the CDR3: TGTGCCAGTAGTCTCAATCCGGGACAGGGGGCTTTTCAGCCCCAGCATTTT. Residues: CASSLNPGQGAFQPQHF. Using reference TRBV19 and TRBJ1-5 for the parts outside the CDR3, the full variable domain is DGGITQSPKYLFRKEGQNVTLSCEQNLNHDAMYWYRQDPGQGLRLIYYSQIVNDFQKGDIAEGYSVSREKKESFPLTVTSAQKNPTAFYLCASSLNPGQGAFQPQHFGDGTRLSIL.

The chain employs TRBV5-1 and TRBJ1-1; 8 positions agree with TRBD1. CDR3 size: 15 residues. CDR1 is SGHRS, CDR2 YFSETQ, per germline. J gave up 7 bases and V 4 bases, and 12 bases lay outside the gene matches. The CDR3 bases are TGCGCCAGCAGCCTGACGGACGGGACAGGCCGTGAAGCTTTCTTT. This sequence encodes CASSLTDGTGREAFF. The entire variable domain, with the rest obtained from reference TRBV5-1 and TRBJ1-1, is as follows: KAGVTQTPRYLIKTRGQQVTLSCSPISGHRSVSWYQQTPGQGLQFLFEYFSETQRNKGNFPGRFSGRQFSNSRSEMNVSTLELGDSALYLCASSLTDGTGREAFFGQGTRLTVV.

The chain employs TRBV9 and TRBJ1-3, with 8 bases matching TRBD1. This CDR3 spans 14 amino acids. The V gene end was trimmed by 5 bases and the J gene end by 2 bases; junction bases not matched to a gene: 3. Looked up from germline, CDR1 is SGDLS and CDR2 is YYNGEE. This chain's CDR3 is CASSLTGAGNTIYF. The CDR3 DNA follows: TGTGCCAGCAGTCTGACAGGGGCTGGAAACACCATATATTTT.

The chain employs TRBV5-1 and TRBJ2-7; 8 nucleotides align to TRBD2. The germline V gene has CDR1 SGHRS and CDR2 YFSETQ. V lost 4 bases and J lost 0; bases outside the gene matches: 3. The CDR3 spans 14 residues. CDR3 sequence (DNA): TGCGCCAGCAGCCCCGCGGGGGGCTCCTACGAGCAGTACTTC. Protein product: CASSPAGGSYEQYF.

The V call is TRBV29-1, the J call TRBJ1-2; no definite D call. V gave up 5 bases and J gave up 6 bases, with 7 bases separating them. CDR1 SQVTM and CDR2 ANQGSEA come from the germline V gene. The CDR3 consists of 10 residues. The CDR3 sequence is CSVWSDGYTF. The CDR3 DNA reads as TGCAGCGTTTGGTCAGATGGCTACACCTTC.

The J gene is TRBJ1-2, the V gene TRBV27; 8 bases map to TRBD1. CDR1 and CDR2 (germline): MNHEY, SMNVEV (reference sequence). The CDR3 length is 14 residues. Trimming cost V 4 bases and J 8 bases; bases outside gene matches: 9. CDR3 sequence reads: CASSSAGQGRGYTF. CDR3 coding DNA: TGTGCCAGCAGTTCAGCCGGACAGGGAAGGGGCTACACCTTC.

The V call is TRBV19, the J call TRBJ1-5; 7 bases match TRBD1. The ends lost 5 bases at V and 6 bases at J; junction bases unmatched: 7. This CDR3 spans 14 amino acids. CDR1 and CDR2 from the germline V gene are LNHDA and SQIVND (reference sequence). The CDR3 DNA is TGTGCCAGTAGTGAGACAGGGAGCGGTCAGCCCCAGCATTTT. Protein product: CASSETGSGQPQHF.